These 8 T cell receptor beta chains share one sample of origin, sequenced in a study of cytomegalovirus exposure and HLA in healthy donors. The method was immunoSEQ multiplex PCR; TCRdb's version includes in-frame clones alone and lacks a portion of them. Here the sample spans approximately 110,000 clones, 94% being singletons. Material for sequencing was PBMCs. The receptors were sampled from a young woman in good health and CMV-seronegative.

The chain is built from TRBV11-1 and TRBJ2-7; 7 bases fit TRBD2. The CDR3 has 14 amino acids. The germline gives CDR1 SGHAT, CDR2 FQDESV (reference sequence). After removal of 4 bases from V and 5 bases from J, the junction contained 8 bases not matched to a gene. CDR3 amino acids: CASSSGLPLDEQYF. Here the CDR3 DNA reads TGTGCCAGCAGCTCGGGACTACCCCTGGACGAGCAGTACTTC.

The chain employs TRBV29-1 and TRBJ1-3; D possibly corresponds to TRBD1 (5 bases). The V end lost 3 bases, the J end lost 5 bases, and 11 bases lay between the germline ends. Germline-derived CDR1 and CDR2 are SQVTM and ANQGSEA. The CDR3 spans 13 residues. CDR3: CSVEIDRRNTIYF. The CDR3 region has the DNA TGCAGCGTTGAGATCGACAGAAGAAACACCATATATTTT.

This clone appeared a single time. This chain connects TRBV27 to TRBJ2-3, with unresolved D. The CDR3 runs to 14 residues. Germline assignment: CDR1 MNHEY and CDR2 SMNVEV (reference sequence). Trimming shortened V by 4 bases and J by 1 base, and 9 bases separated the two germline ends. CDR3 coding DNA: TGTGCCAGCAGTTGGGCCAGTGGCACAGATACGCAGTATTTT. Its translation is CASSWASGTDTQYF.

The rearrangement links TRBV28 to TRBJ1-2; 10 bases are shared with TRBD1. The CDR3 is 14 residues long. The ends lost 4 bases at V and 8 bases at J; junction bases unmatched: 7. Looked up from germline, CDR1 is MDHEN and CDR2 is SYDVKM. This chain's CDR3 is CASSSYDRGQGYTF. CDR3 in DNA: TGTGCCAGCAGTTCTTATGACAGGGGGCAAGGCTACACCTTC.

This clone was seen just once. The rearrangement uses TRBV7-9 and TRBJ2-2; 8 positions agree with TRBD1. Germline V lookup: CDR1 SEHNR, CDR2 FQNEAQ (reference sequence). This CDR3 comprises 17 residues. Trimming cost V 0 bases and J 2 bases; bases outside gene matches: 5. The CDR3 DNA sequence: TGTGCCAGCAGCTTAGCATCTGGACAGGGAAACACCGGGGAGCTGTTTTTT. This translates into CASSLASGQGNTGELFF.

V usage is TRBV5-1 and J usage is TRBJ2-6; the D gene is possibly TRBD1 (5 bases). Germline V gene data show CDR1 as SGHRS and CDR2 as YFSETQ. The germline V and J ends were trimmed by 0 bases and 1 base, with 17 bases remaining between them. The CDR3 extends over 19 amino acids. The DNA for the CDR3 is TGCGCCAGCAGCTTGGAGGCAGGGTTGGGTAGATCTGGGGCCAACGTCCTGACTTTC. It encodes CASSLEAGLGRSGANVLTF.

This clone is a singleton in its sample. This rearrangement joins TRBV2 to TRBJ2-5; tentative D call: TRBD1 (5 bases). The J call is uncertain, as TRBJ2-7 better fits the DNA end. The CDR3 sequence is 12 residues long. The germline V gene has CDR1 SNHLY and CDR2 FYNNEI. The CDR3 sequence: CASSPQGGEQYF. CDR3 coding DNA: TGTGCCAGCAGTCCTCAGGGCGGCGAGCAGTACTTC.

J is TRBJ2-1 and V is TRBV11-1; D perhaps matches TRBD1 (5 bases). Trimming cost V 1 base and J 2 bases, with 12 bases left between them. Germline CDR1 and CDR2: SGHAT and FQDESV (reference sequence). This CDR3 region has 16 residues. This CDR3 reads CASSLGDFRAYNEQFF. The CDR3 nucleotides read TGTGCCAGCAGCTTAGGGGATTTCAGGGCCTACAATGAGCAGTTCTTC.